This T cell receptor beta chain was retrieved from a study of CD8+ T cells in alopecia areata. Study-wide context: Each day, treated patients took oral tofacitinib twice, at 5 to 10 mg per dose. Study outcomes and limitations: Sequenced scalp T cells also include alphabeta T cells resident in normal skin. Scalp clonality and expanded CD8+ clones among the top 100 fell significantly with tofacitinib.

Extracted RNA was reverse transcribed, and the resulting cDNA served as sequencing template. Profiled with immunoSEQ multiplex PCR; TCRdb holds only in-frame clones, not every one. The sample holds roughly 150,000 clones, nearly 55% seen once. The treatment here: oral pan-JAK inhibitor, 5-10 mg twice daily. The CDR3 has 19 amino acids. Losses at the gene ends were 1 base for V and 12 bases for J; bases not matched to a gene: 24. Per germline, CDR1 SNHLY and CDR2 FYNNEI. In regard to this clone: Its antigen is not identified.

The J gene is TRBJ2-1, the V gene TRBV2, with 7 bases that match TRBD1. Sample: CD8+ T cells sorted from blood, taken at week 4, from a patient treated with tofacitinib. The TCR sequence derives from a human donor with alopecia areata. In nucleotides, the CDR3 is TGTGCCAGCAGTGAAGTTGGGTATTTGAGACAGGGAGAAGTGGTATGGCAGTTCTTC. It translates to CASSEVGYLRQGEVVWQFF.